This paragraph covers one T cell receptor (beta chain) sequence. Antigen: not known. Germline V CDR1 and CDR2: LGHNT, FRNRAP. Trimming shortened V by 9 bases and J by 4 bases, and 11 bases separated the two germline ends. The CDR3 runs 12 residues. These data are taken from a study of radiation and T cells in renal cell carcinoma. Study context: Nephrectomy followed 15 Gy stereotactic body radiation by 4 weeks. General study points: From baseline, blood top tumor clonotypes peaked at 2 weeks post-radiation.

Described time point: baseline pretreatment blood. Treatment in this sample: 15 Gy SBRT to primary tumor, nephrectomy 4 weeks later. Blood was sampled at baseline, 2 weeks and 4 weeks after SBRT. Only in-frame clones appear in the TCRdb table, and some are missing; sequencing was by immunoSEQ multiplex PCR. The sample has over 85,000 clones, 70% to 85% seen once; the top ten hold more than 5.5%. Sequenced here: blood, sampled from a patient whose treatment included radiotherapy and nephrectomy. The V call is TRBV12-5, the J call TRBJ2-3; D gene ambiguous. The receptor comes from a man aged 55 to 70 with renal cell carcinoma. The CDR3 nucleotides read TGTGCTAGCGGTCGCCTCGCAGATACGCAGTATTTT. Amino acid sequence: CASGRLADTQYF.